This T cell receptor beta chain was retrieved from a study of response to subunit inactivated influenza vaccine. This clonotype was detected many times. TCRdb reprocessed the RT-PCR reads via MiXCR and lists one record per CDR3 protein. The sample holds roughly 670,000 distinct CDR3 sequences, 12% to 15% seen once. The CDR3 runs 11 residues. Looked up from germline, CDR1 is MGHDK and CDR2 is SYGVNS. The V and J ends lost 6 bases and 9 bases respectively, with 9 bases between them. The V gene is TRBV25-1, the J gene TRBJ2-1; D might be TRBD2 (6 bases). The sample here was PBMCs from blood, taken about 14 days before vaccination. The TCR was taken from a man aged 50 or older who received an inactivated influenza vaccine. The CDR3, as DNA: TGTGCCAGCAGCGGGACTGTTGAGCAGTTCTTC. Protein sequence: CASSGTVEQFF.